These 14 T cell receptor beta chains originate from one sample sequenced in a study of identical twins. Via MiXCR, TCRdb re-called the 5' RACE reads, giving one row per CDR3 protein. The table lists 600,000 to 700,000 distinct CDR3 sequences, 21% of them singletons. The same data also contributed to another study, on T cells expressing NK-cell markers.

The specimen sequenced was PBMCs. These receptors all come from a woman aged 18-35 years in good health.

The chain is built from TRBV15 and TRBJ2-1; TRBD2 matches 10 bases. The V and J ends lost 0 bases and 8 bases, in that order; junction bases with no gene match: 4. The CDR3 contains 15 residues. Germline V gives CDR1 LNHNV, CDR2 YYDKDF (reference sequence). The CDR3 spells CATSRDLGTSDEQFF. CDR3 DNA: TGTGCCACCAGCAGAGATCTGGGGACTAGCGATGAGCAGTTCTTC. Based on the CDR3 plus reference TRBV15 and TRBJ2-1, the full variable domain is DAMVIQNPRYQVTQFGKPVTLSCSQTLNHNVMYWYQQKSSQAPKLLFHYYDKDFNNEADTPDNFQSRRPNTSFCFLDIRSPGLGDTAMYLCATSRDLGTSDEQFFGPGTRLTVL.

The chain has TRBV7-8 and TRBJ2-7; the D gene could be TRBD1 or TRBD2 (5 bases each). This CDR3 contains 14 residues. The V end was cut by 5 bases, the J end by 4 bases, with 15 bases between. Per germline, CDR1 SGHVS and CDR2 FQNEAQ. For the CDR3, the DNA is TGTGCCAGCAGCGGTCTTTCGGGGCAGTACGAGCAGTACTTC. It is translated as CASSGLSGQYEQYF. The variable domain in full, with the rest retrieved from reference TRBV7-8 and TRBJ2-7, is GAGVSQSPRYKVAKRGQDVALRCDPISGHVSLFWYQQALGQGPEFLTYFQNEAQLDKSGLPSDRFFAERPEGSVSTLKIQRTQQEDSAVYLCASSGLSGQYEQYFGPGTRLTVT.

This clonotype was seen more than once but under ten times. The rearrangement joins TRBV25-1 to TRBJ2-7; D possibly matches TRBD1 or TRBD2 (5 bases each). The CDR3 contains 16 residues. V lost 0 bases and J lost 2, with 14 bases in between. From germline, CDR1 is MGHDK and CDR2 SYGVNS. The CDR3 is CASSEYRGTETYEQYF. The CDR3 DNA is TGTGCCAGCAGTGAATATCGAGGGACCGAAACCTACGAGCAGTACTTC.

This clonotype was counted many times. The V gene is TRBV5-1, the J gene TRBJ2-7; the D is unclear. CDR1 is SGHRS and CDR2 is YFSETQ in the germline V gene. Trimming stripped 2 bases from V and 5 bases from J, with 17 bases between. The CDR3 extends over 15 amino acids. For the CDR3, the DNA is TGCGCCAGCAGCTTTTCCACCGGGCTCGGCCACGAGCAGTACTTC. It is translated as CASSFSTGLGHEQYF.

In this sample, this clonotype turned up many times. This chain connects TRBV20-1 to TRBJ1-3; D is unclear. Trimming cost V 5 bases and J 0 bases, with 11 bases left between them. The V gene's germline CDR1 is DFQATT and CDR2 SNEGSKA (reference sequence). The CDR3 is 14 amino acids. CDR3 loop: CSALDRYSGNTIYF. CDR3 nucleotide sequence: TGCAGTGCTCTCGACCGATACTCTGGAAACACCATATATTTT.

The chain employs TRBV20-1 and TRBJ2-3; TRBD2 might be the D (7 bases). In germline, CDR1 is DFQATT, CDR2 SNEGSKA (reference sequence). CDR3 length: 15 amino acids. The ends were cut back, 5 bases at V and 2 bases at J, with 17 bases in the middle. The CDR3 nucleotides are TGCAGTGCTCCTCCCCCCGGGGGGCCCACAGATACGCAGTATTTT. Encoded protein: CSAPPPGGPTDTQYF.

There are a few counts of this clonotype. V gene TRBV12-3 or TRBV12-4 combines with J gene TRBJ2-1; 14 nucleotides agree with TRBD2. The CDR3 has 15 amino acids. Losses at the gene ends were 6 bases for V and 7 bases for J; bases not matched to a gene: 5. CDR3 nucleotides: TGTGCCAGCAGCGGGACTAGCGGGAGCGGTAATGAGCAGTTCTTC. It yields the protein CASSGTSGSGNEQFF.

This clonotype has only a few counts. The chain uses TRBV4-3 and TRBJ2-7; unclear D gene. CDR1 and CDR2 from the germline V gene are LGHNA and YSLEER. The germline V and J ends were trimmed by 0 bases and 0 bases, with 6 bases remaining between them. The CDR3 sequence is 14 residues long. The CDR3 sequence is CASSQEGHSYEQYF. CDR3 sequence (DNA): TGCGCCAGCAGCCAAGAGGGCCACTCCTACGAGCAGTACTTC.

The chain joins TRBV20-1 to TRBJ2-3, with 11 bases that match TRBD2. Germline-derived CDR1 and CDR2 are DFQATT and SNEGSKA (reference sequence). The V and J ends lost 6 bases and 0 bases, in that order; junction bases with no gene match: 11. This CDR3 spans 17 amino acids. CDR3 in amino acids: CSADSSGTSGSTDTQYF. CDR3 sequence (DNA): TGCAGTGCCGATTCCTCCGGGACTAGCGGAAGCACAGATACGCAGTATTTT.

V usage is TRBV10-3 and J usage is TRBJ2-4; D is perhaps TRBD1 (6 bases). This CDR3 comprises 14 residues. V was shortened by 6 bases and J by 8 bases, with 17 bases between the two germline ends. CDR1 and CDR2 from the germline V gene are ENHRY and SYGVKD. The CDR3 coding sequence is TGTGCCATCAGGGGGCAGGGGATTACGGACATTCAGTACTTC. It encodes CAIRGQGITDIQYF.

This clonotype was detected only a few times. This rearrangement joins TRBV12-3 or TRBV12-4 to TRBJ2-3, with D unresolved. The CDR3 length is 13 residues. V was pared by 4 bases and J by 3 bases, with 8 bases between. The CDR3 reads CASSWLPTDTQYF. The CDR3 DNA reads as TGTGCCAGCAGTTGGCTACCAACAGATACGCAGTATTTT.

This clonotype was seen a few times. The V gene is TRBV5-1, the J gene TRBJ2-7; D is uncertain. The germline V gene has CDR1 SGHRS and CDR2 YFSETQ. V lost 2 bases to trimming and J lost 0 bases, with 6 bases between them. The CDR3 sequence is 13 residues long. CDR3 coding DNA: TGCGCCAGCAGCTTAATGGGCTCCTACGAGCAGTACTTC. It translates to CASSLMGSYEQYF.

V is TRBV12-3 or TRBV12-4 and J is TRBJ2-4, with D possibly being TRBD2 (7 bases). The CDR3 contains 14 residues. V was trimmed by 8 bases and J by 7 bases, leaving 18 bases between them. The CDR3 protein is CASGPGGGPNIQYF. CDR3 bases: TGTGCCAGCGGCCCGGGGGGCGGACCGAACATTCAGTACTTC.

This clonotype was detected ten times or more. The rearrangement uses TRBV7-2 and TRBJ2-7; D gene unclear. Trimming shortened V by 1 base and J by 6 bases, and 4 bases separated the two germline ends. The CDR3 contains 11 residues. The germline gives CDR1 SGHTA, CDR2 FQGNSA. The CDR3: CASSLVLEQYF. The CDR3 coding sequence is TGTGCCAGCAGCTTAGTTCTCGAGCAGTACTTC.